Listed here are 13 T cell receptor beta chains from one sample, sequenced in a study of T cell responses to AZD1222 COVID-19 vaccine. The protocol was immunoSEQ multiplex PCR, while the TCRdb copy is restricted to in-frame clones and leaves out a portion. Among roughly 140,000 clones listed, 90% were seen once. The sample was peripheral blood, taken 28 days after the second AZD1222 dose. These receptor sequences come from an adult who received the AZD1222 COVID-19 vaccine.

The rearrangement uses TRBV5-4 and TRBJ2-1; 11 bases agree with TRBD2. CDR1 is SGHNT, CDR2 YYREEE, per germline (reference sequence). The CDR3 runs to 15 residues. Trimming took 5 bases from V and 4 from J; bases not matched to a gene: 5. CDR3: CASSSGTSGYNEQFF. CDR3 coding DNA: TGTGCCAGCAGTTCCGGGACTAGCGGTTACAATGAGCAGTTCTTC.

The rearrangement uses TRBV14 and TRBJ2-1; 9 nucleotides line up with TRBD2. With 6 bases clipped from V and 9 bases from J, the junction kept 9 bases outside the gene matches. The CDR3 runs 14 residues. CDR1 is SGHDN, CDR2 FVKESK, per germline. For the CDR3, the DNA is TGTGCCAGCAGGTATAGCGGGAGTAGGGGTGAGCAGTTCTTC. It yields the protein CASRYSGSRGEQFF. The whole variable domain, filled in from reference TRBV14 and TRBJ2-1, reads EAGVTQFPSHSVIEKGQTVTLRCDPISGHDNLYWYRRVMGKEIKFLLHFVKESKQDESGMPNNRFLAERTGGTYSTLKVQPAELEDSGVYFCASRYSGSRGEQFFGPGTRLTVL.

The CDR3 region is CASSLRFWEETQYF. Written as DNA, the CDR3 is TGTGCCAGCAGCTTAAGATTTTGGGAGGAGACCCAGTACTTC. V and J are TRBV7-2 and TRBJ2-5, with D perhaps TRBD2 (5 bases). This CDR3 contains 14 residues. V was clipped by 2 bases and J by 5 bases, with 12 bases between them. Germline CDR1 SGHTA, CDR2 FQGNSA.

CDR3 sequence reads: CASSLGHINTEAFF. The CDR3 DNA reads TGTGCCAGCAGCTTAGGACATATAAACACTGAAGCTTTCTTT. The V call is TRBV7-9, the J call TRBJ1-1; D gene ambiguous. V was cut by 1 base and J by 2 bases, with 8 bases left in between. There are 14 residues in the CDR3. Germline V gene data show CDR1 as SEHNR and CDR2 as FQNEAQ (reference sequence).

This chain links TRBV29-1 with TRBJ2-7; weak D call: TRBD2 (6 bases). The CDR3 is 15 amino acids. Looked up from germline, CDR1 is SQVTM and CDR2 is ANQGSEA. Trimming removed 3 bases at V and 0 bases at J, with 15 bases between. This chain's CDR3 is CSVDTAAGSSYEQYF. The CDR3 region has the DNA TGCAGCGTTGATACCGCGGCGGGGAGCTCCTACGAGCAGTACTTC.

The rearrangement uses TRBV4-1 and TRBJ1-1; maybe TRBD1 (6 bases). The CDR3 contains 16 residues. CDR1 and CDR2 (germline): MGHRA, YSYEKL. Trimming left V 4 bases short and J 2 bases short, with 17 bases between. CDR3 in amino acids: CASSLRPQGSNTEAFF. Here the CDR3 DNA reads TGCGCCAGCAGCCTACGCCCACAGGGATCCAACACTGAAGCTTTCTTT.

The chain links TRBV11-3 to TRBJ2-7, with 16 bases that match TRBD2. In germline, CDR1 is SGHNT, CDR2 YENEEA. The trim removed 5 bases at V and 5 bases at J, leaving 6 bases unmatched. The CDR3 is made up of 16 amino acids. The CDR3 bases are TGTGCCAGCAGCCCGGGGACTAGCGGGAGGGCTGACGAGCAGTACTTC. Its translation: CASSPGTSGRADEQYF.

The V and J genes are TRBV5-4 and TRBJ2-7; D might be TRBD1 (5 bases). Trimming took off 5 bases at V and 2 bases at J, with 14 bases between the two ends. The CDR3 is made up of 14 amino acids. Germline loops: CDR1 SGHNT, CDR2 YYREEE (reference sequence). The CDR3 sequence: CASRAWGGTYEQYF. The DNA for the CDR3 is TGTGCCAGCAGAGCCTGGGGCGGAACCTACGAGCAGTACTTC.

The chain links TRBV10-1 to TRBJ1-1, with D maybe TRBD1 (5 bases). Germline V lookup: CDR1 WNHNN, CDR2 SYGVQD (reference sequence). The CDR3 spans 15 residues. Deletions cut 5 bases from V and 1 base from J, with 14 bases between. As DNA, the CDR3 is TGCGCCAGCAGTTCCCGGATGGGGCAGAACACTGAAGCTTTCTTT. Its translation: CASSSRMGQNTEAFF.

The gene calls are TRBV6-1 and TRBJ1-5; no clear D gene. CDR3 length: 16 amino acids. In germline, CDR1 is MNHNS, CDR2 SASEGT. V lost 2 bases to trimming and J lost 0 bases, with 11 bases between them. The CDR3 DNA reads TGTGCCAGCAGTGAATTGGAACGGTTTAGCAATCAGCCCCAGCATTTT. Translated, it gives CASSELERFSNQPQHF.

The chain couples TRBV4-2 to TRBJ1-2, with unresolved D. Germline-derived CDR1 and CDR2 are LGHNA and YNFKEQ. V was cut by 0 bases and J by 7 bases, with 9 bases left in between. The CDR3 contains 13 residues. Here the CDR3 DNA reads TGTGCCAGCAGCCAAGAATCGGGTTTTGGCTACACCTTC. This gives the protein CASSQESGFGYTF.

The chain recombines TRBV14 with TRBJ1-1; maybe TRBD1 (5 bases). Trimming left V 3 bases short and J 6 bases short, with 26 bases between. Germline CDR1 is SGHDN and CDR2 is FVKESK. The CDR3 is made up of 18 amino acids. The CDR3 is CASSHPSPMSWGRAEAFF. CDR3 nucleotide sequence: TGTGCCAGCAGCCATCCCTCCCCGATGAGTTGGGGGAGGGCTGAAGCTTTCTTT.

This clone was seen only a few times. The chain carries TRBV5-6 and TRBJ2-7; weak D call: TRBD2 (7 bases). With 6 bases removed from V and 2 bases from J, the gap between germline ends came to 18 bases. Germline V gene data show CDR1 as SGHDT and CDR2 as YYEEEE. The length of the CDR3 is 15 residues. CDR3 DNA sequence: TGTGCCAGCATCACACTTCGGGGGGCCGCCTACGAGCAGTACTTC. Translation gives CASITLRGAAYEQYF.